Reported below is one T cell receptor (beta chain). Its antigen is undetermined. Using genomic DNA as the template, TCR beta VDJ and CDR3 profiling was carried out. Each CDR3 protein is one row after TCRdb ran MiXCR on the reads. Seen here are 450,000 to 600,000 distinct CDR3 sequences, approximately 33% observed once, and the top ten hold 0.82%. Individuals selected for sequencing had exhibited CD8+CD57+ cell expansion on flow cytometry. No therapy had been given to the patients at the time of blood sampling. These data come from a study of CD8+CD57+ T cells in acquired aplastic anemia. General study findings and limits: Significance was not reached for CD8+ Simpson's diversity between patients and controls.

This CDR3 spans 16 amino acids. Germline V gives CDR1 LNHDA, CDR2 SQIVND (reference sequence). V was pared by 9 bases and J by 0 bases, with 20 bases between. The V gene is TRBV19, the J gene TRBJ1-2, with D possibly matching TRBD1 (5 bases). The sample comprised sorted CD4+, CD8+, or CD8+CD57+ T cells (not recorded which) from PBMCs. This TCR derives from a human donor with aplastic anemia. DNA of the CDR3: TGTGCCAGCAGTTTCATGTCAGGGATAGCTAACTATGGCTACACCTTC. It specifies CASSFMSGIANYGYTF.